The clone carrying this T cell receptor beta chain was observed a single time. The RNA, about 0.5 to 1 ug, was put through reverse transcription using random hexamers. In TCRdb, the immunoSEQ multiplex PCR reads were re-called with MiXCR into one record per CDR3 protein. The sample records under 550,000 distinct CDR3 sequences, approximately 85% being singletons. The data were taken from a study of CD8 T cells in Susac syndrome. Trimming took 0 bases from V and 3 from J, leaving 12 bases between them. This CDR3 has 15 amino acids. CDR1 is MGHRA and CDR2 is YSYEKL in the germline V gene. This clonotype was sampled from a human donor with multiple sclerosis. The specimen was CD8+ T cells from PBMCs. This rearrangement joins TRBV4-1 to TRBJ2-7; D possibly corresponds to TRBD1 (6 bases). CDR3 sequence: CASSQEATQGYEQYF. DNA of the CDR3: TGCGCCAGCAGCCAAGAGGCCACACAGGGCTACGAGCAGTACTTC.